Below are 20 T cell receptor beta chains sequenced from a single sample in a study of blood T cell repertoires in COVID-19. Using immunoSEQ multiplex PCR, the repertoire was profiled, and TCRdb retains in-frame clones only, with some absent. The sample holds approximately 150,000 clones; more than 60% are singletons and the top ten take 16%. Specimen: peripheral blood. Every receptor here comes from a man over 45 with acute or convalescent COVID-19.

V gene TRBV12-1 combines with J gene TRBJ1-1. TRBV12-1 is described as a pseudogene. This CDR3 has 11 amino acids. The CDR3 DNA sequence: TGTGCCAGCAGCTCTCCGACTGAAGCTTTCTTT. Translating gives CASSSPTEAFF.

The chain carries TRBV5-1 and TRBJ2-1; the D gene is possibly TRBD2 (6 bases). Trimming removed 3 bases from V and 7 bases from J, with 17 bases in between. Germline V lookup: CDR1 SGHRS, CDR2 YFSETQ. The CDR3 runs to 15 residues. CDR3 amino acids: CASSWGDARRNEQFF. The CDR3 DNA sequence: TGCGCCAGCAGCTGGGGGGACGCCCGTCGGAATGAGCAGTTCTTC.

The rearrangement joins TRBV7-3 to TRBJ1-1, with 9 bases aligning to TRBD1. The germline V gene encodes CDR1 SGHTA and CDR2 FQGTGA. This CDR3 is 17 amino acids long. Unmatched junction bases numbered 12, after V lost 2 bases and J lost 5 bases. CDR3 DNA: TGTGCCAGCAGCTTAGGGACAGGGAGGAGTTCGGGTACTGAAGCTTTCTTT. It encodes CASSLGTGRSSGTEAFF.

The genes are TRBV11-2 and TRBJ2-2, with 12 bases aligning to TRBD2. The CDR3 totals 17 residues. After removal of 3 bases from V and 1 base from J, the junction contained 3 bases not matched to a gene. Germline loops: CDR1 SGHAT, CDR2 FQNNGV. CDR3 protein: CASSFGTSGLNTGELFF. In DNA form, the CDR3 reads TGTGCCAGCAGCTTCGGGACTAGCGGGTTGAACACCGGGGAGCTGTTTTTT.

The gene calls are TRBV11-2 and TRBJ1-2; 7 nucleotides match TRBD1. With 4 bases clipped from V and 8 bases from J, the junction kept 13 bases outside the gene matches. This CDR3 contains 15 residues. The germline CDR1 and CDR2 sequences are SGHAT and FQNNGV. The CDR3 bases are TGTGCCAGCAGCTCCCCGATGGGACAGCCAGAAGGCTACACCTTC. Translation gives CASSSPMGQPEGYTF.

The chain joins TRBV6-5 to TRBJ2-7; possible D gene TRBD1, 6 bases. CDR3 length: 15 amino acids. The V gene lost 7 bases and the J gene lost 4 bases, with 20 bases spanning the gap. CDR1 and CDR2 (germline): MNHEY, SVGAGI. The CDR3 DNA reads as TGTGCCAGCAAAAAACCCGGGACACCCGATTACGAGCAGTACTTC. As protein: CASKKPGTPDYEQYF.

This clone was picked up a small number of times. The genes are TRBV4-1 and TRBJ1-4, with 9 bases fitting TRBD1. Per germline, CDR1 MGHRA and CDR2 YSYEKL. V gave up 4 bases and J gave up 4 bases; unmatched junction bases: 22. CDR3 size: 21 residues. The chain's CDR3 is CASSRSGLQRTGQGNNEKLFF. In DNA, the CDR3 is TGCGCCAGCAGCCGAAGTGGCCTCCAGAGGACGGGACAGGGAAATAATGAAAAACTGTTTTTT.

This clone came up a few times. This rearrangement joins TRBV24-1 to TRBJ2-5, with 7 bases identical to TRBD2. V was pared by 9 bases and J by 5 bases, with 11 bases of the junction left unmatched. Germline V gives CDR1 KGHDR, CDR2 SFDVKD. This CDR3 region has 14 residues. DNA of the CDR3: TGTGCCACCTCTACTCTTCGGGGAGGGGAGACCCAGTACTTC. This translates into CATSTLRGGETQYF.

This chain joins TRBV9 and TRBJ2-5; TRBD1 agrees at 11 bases. J lost 5 bases, V lost 7 bases, and 10 bases had no gene match. Germline V CDR1 and CDR2: SGDLS, YYNGEE. The CDR3 contains 15 residues. The CDR3 coding sequence is TGTGCCAGCTCTCCGGGACAGGGGGGCAGGGAGACCCAGTACTTC. Its protein is CASSPGQGGRETQYF.

CDR3 residues: CAWSAGGSYNEQFF. The CDR3 bases are TGTGCCTGGAGCGCGGGGGGCTCCTACAATGAGCAGTTCTTC. V is TRBV30 and J is TRBJ2-1; 8 bases match TRBD2. The trim removed 3 bases at V and 0 bases at J, leaving 1 base unmatched. Per the germline V gene, CDR1 is GTSNPN and CDR2 is SVGIG (reference sequence). The CDR3 runs 14 residues.

This clone has just a few counts. This chain connects TRBV5-1 to TRBJ2-1; D may be TRBD2 (6 bases). V lost 2 bases and J lost 3, with 21 bases in between. The germline V gene has CDR1 SGHRS and CDR2 YFSETQ. The CDR3 consists of 18 residues. The CDR3 nucleotides read TGCGCCAGCAGCTTATCCGGGACTCAGTCCCTCGGCTACAATGAGCAGTTCTTC. Encoded protein: CASSLSGTQSLGYNEQFF.

The V and J genes are TRBV11-2 and TRBJ2-1, with 9 bases matching TRBD1. The germline CDR1 and CDR2 sequences are SGHAT and FQNNGV. CDR3 length: 14 amino acids. The V gene end was trimmed by 2 bases and the J gene end by 6 bases; junction bases not matched to a gene: 2. The CDR3 region has the DNA TGTGCCAGCAGCTTATCGACAGGGGGCAATGAGCAGTTCTTC. Amino acids: CASSLSTGGNEQFF.

The genes are TRBV5-6 and TRBJ2-7; D not resolved. The germline V and J ends were trimmed by 2 bases and 4 bases, with 13 bases remaining between them. The CDR3 contains 14 residues. Germline CDR1 SGHDT, CDR2 YYEEEE. The CDR3 loop reads CASSLGRGRYEQYF. CDR3 nucleotide sequence: TGTGCCAGCAGCTTAGGTCGCGGTCGGTACGAGCAGTACTTC.

This chain uses TRBV30 with TRBJ1-6; D is unresolved. V was shortened by 1 base and J by 11 bases, with 12 bases between the two germline ends. There are 13 residues in the CDR3. Per germline, CDR1 GTSNPN and CDR2 SVGIG (reference sequence). CDR3: CAWSADRGPPLHF. The CDR3 coding sequence is TGTGCCTGGAGTGCCGACCGGGGTCCACCCCTCCACTTT.

This chain uses TRBV7-2 with TRBJ2-3; 7 nucleotides align to TRBD2. Germline V gene data show CDR1 as SGHTA and CDR2 as FQGNSA. J lost 11 bases, V lost 1 base, and 6 bases had no gene match. CDR3 length: 13 amino acids. CDR3 DNA sequence: TGTGCCAGCAGCTTAGGCCCCCAGCGGGGGCAGTATTTT. This translates into CASSLGPQRGQYF.

The J gene is TRBJ2-1, the V gene TRBV5-1; 10 nucleotides match TRBD2. The CDR3 is 17 amino acids. In germline, CDR1 is SGHRS, CDR2 YFSETQ. J was trimmed by 11 bases and V by 0 bases; bases with no gene match: 14. The CDR3, as DNA: TGCGCCAGCAGCTTGGCAGTCAGAACTAGCGGGGACCAAAAGCAGTTCTTC. Encoded protein: CASSLAVRTSGDQKQFF.

The chain is built from TRBV5-1 and TRBJ1-4; 12 nucleotides match TRBD1. The germline CDR1 and CDR2 sequences are SGHRS and YFSETQ. This CDR3 is 18 amino acids long. With V trimmed by 3 bases and J by 3 bases, 9 bases remained unmatched. DNA for the CDR3: TGCGCCAGCAGCTCGGGACAGGGGGCCTTTGGGGCTAATGAAAAACTGTTTTTT. It is translated as CASSSGQGAFGANEKLFF.

The chain carries TRBV9 and TRBJ1-2, with a weak D call TRBD1 (5 bases). Per the germline V gene, CDR1 is SGDLS and CDR2 is YYNGEE. There are 12 residues in the CDR3. V gave up 5 bases and J gave up 4 bases, with 9 bases separating them. CDR3 loop: CASRGGTYGYTF. CDR3 nucleotide sequence: TGTGCCAGCAGGGGGGGAACCTATGGCTACACCTTC.

This chain uses TRBV7-8 with TRBJ1-5; 10 bases agree with TRBD1. The junction had 6 bases not matched to a gene; V was cut back by 3 bases and J by 1 base. The V gene's germline CDR1 is SGHVS and CDR2 FQNEAQ. The CDR3 runs to 17 residues. The CDR3 nucleotides are TGTGCCAGCAGCTTCGCCGGGACAGGGGCGAGCAATCAGCCCCAGCATTTT. It translates to CASSFAGTGASNQPQHF.

The chain combines TRBV6-5 with TRBJ2-3; D perhaps matches TRBD1 (7 bases). V was pared by 8 bases and J by 5 bases, with 8 bases between. The CDR3 has 11 residues. Germline V gene sequence: CDR1 MNHEY, CDR2 SVGAGI. CDR3 nucleotides: TGTGCCAGCCAGGGGGGAGATACGCAGTATTTT. Translation gives CASQGGDTQYF.